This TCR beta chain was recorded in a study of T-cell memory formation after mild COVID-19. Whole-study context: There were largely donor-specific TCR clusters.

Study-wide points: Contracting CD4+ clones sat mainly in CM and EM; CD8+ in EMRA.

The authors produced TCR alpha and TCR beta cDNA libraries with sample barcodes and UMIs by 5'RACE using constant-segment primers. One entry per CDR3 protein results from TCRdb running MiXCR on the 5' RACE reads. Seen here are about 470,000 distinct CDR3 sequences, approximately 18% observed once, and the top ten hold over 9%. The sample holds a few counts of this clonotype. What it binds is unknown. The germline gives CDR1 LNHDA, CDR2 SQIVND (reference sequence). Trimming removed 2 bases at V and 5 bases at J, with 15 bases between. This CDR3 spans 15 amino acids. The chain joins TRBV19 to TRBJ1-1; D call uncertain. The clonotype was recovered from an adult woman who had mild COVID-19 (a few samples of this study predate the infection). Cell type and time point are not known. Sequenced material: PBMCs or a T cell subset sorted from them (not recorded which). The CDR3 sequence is CASSIFPDSPTEAFF. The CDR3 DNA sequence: TGTGCCAGTAGTATATTTCCCGATTCTCCGACTGAAGCTTTCTTT.